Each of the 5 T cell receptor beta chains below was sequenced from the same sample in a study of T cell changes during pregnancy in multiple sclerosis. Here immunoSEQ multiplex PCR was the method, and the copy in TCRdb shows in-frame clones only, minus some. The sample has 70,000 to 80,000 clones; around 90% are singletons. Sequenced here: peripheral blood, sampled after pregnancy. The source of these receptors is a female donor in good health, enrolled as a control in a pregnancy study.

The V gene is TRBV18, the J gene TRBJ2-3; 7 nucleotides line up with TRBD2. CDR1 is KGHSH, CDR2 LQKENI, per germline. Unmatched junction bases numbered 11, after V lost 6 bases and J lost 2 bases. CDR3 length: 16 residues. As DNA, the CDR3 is TGTGCCAGCTCGGGGAGGGACCTATGGGTCACAGATACGCAGTATTTT. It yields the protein CASSGRDLWVTDTQYF.

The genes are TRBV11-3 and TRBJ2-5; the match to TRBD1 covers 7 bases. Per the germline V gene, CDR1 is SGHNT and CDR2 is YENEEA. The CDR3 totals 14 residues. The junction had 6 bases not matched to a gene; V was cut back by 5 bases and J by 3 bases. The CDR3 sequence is CASSPDRAKETQYF. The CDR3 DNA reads TGTGCCAGCAGCCCCGACAGGGCAAAAGAGACCCAGTACTTC.

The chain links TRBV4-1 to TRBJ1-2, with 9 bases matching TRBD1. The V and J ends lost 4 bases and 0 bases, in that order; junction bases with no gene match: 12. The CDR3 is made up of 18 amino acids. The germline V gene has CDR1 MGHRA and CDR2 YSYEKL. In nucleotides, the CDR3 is TGCGCCAGCAGCCGCCTGACAGGGGGGACACTCACTAACTATGGCTACACCTTC. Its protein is CASSRLTGGTLTNYGYTF.

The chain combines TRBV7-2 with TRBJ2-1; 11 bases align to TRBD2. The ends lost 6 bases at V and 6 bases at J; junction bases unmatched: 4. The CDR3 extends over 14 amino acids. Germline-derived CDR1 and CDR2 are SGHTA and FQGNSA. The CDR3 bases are TGTGCCAGCAGTAGACTAGCGGGATTCAATGAGCAGTTCTTC. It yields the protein CASSRLAGFNEQFF.

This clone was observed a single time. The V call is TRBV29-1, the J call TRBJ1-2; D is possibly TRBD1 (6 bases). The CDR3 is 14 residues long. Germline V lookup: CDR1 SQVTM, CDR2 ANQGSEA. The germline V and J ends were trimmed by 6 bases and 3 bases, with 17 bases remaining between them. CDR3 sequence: CSVRTENFYYGYTF. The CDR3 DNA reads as TGCAGCGTCCGGACAGAAAACTTTTACTATGGCTACACCTTC.